Below are 6 T cell receptor beta chains sequenced from a single sample in a study of cytomegalovirus exposure and HLA in healthy donors. The PCR employed 60 Vbeta primers together with 13 Jbeta primers. TCRdb keeps only in-frame clones here, not all; method: immunoSEQ multiplex PCR. Of some 160,000 clones listed, roughly 80% are singletons. The sequencing input was PBMCs. The receptors were gathered from a man between 50 and 59 years old in good health and CMV-seropositive.

This chain uses TRBV5-1 with TRBJ1-4; D not resolved. The V gene lost 6 bases and the J gene lost 7 bases, with 13 bases spanning the gap. In germline, CDR1 is SGHRS, CDR2 YFSETQ. This CDR3 comprises 13 residues. The CDR3 sequence: CASTRSPAEKLFF. CDR3 nucleotide sequence: TGCGCCAGCACCCGAAGCCCTGCTGAAAAACTGTTTTTT.

This clone was picked up a small number of times. This rearrangement joins TRBV7-2 to TRBJ1-5, with 7 bases matching TRBD1. CDR3 size: 15 residues. Germline trimming cut 0 bases from V and 7 bases from J; bases unmatched to any gene: 6. The germline gives CDR1 SGHTA, CDR2 FQGNSA. The CDR3 loop reads CASSLAQGGRQPQHF. CDR3 in DNA: TGTGCCAGCAGCTTAGCGCAAGGGGGCAGGCAGCCCCAGCATTTT.

V gene TRBV20-1 combines with J gene TRBJ2-1; D uncertain. CDR1 and CDR2 (germline): DFQATT, SNEGSKA (reference sequence). CDR3 length equals 10 residues. Trimming pared 5 bases from V and 7 bases from J, leaving 6 bases between. The CDR3 nucleotides are TGCAGTGCTCCCCTTAATGAGCAGTTCTTC. It codes for CSAPLNEQFF.

The chain links TRBV21-1 to TRBJ2-5; the DNA was not compared with TRBD2, the D call given in the table. TRBV21-1 is recorded as a pseudogene. The CDR3 is 15 residues long. The CDR3 sequence is CASSKEEQTGETQYF. The CDR3 DNA reads as TGTGCCAGCAGCAAAGAGGAGCAGACGGGAGAGACCCAGTACTTC.

The chain recombines TRBV19 with TRBJ2-7, with TRBD2 matching 9 bases. The germline CDR1 and CDR2 sequences are LNHDA and SQIVND (reference sequence). J was trimmed by 6 bases and V by 5 bases; bases with no gene match: 8. The CDR3 length is 14 residues. CDR3 in DNA: TGTGCCAGTAGTGCCTTAGCGGGAGCGGGCGAGCAGTACTTC. Protein: CASSALAGAGEQYF.

V usage is TRBV30 and J usage is TRBJ2-3; 10 bases agree with TRBD2. V lost 0 bases, J lost 0 bases, and 3 bases stayed unmatched. Germline CDR1 and CDR2: GTSNPN and SVGIG (reference sequence). The CDR3 loop spans 16 amino acids. The CDR3 loop is CAWSVGSGGSTDTQYF. The CDR3 region has the DNA TGTGCCTGGAGTGTGGGTAGCGGGGGGAGCACAGATACGCAGTATTTT.